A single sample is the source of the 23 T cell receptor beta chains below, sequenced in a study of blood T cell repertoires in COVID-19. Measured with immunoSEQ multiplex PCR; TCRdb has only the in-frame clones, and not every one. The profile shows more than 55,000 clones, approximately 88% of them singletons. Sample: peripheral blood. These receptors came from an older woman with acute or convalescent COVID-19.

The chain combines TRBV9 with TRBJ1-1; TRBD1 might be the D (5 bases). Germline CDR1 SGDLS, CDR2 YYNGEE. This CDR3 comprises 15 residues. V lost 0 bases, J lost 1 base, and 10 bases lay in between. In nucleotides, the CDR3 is TGTGCCAGCAGCGTAGACTGGGGCGAGAACACTGAAGCTTTCTTT. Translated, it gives CASSVDWGENTEAFF.

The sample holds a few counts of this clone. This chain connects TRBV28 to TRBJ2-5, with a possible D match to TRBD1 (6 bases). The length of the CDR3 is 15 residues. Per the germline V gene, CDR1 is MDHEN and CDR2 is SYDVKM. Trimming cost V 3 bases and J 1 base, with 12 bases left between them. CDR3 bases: TGTGCCAGCAGTTTGATCACAGGGCTCCAAGAGACCCAGTACTTC. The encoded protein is CASSLITGLQETQYF.

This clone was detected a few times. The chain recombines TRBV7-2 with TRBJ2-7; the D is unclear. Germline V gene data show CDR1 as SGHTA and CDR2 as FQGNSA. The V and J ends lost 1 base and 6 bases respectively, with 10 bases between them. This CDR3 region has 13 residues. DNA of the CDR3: TGTGCCAGCAGCTTAGACCAAGAGTTCGAGCAGTACTTC. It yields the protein CASSLDQEFEQYF.

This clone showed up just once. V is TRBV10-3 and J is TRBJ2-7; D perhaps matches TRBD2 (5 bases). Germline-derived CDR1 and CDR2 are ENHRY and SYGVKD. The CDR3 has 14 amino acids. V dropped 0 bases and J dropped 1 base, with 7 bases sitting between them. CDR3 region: CAISESKRSYEQYF. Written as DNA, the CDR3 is TGTGCCATCAGTGAGTCGAAGCGGTCCTACGAGCAGTACTTC.

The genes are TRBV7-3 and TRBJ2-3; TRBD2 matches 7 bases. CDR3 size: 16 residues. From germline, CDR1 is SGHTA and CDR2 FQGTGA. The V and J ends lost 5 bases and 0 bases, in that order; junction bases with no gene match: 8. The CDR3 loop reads CASSPLLASSTDTQYF. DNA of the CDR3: TGTGCCAGCAGCCCGTTACTAGCGTCTAGCACAGATACGCAGTATTTT. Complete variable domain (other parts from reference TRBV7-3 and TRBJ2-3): GAGVSQTPSNKVTEKGKYVELRCDPISGHTALYWYRQSLGQGPEFLIYFQGTGAADDSGLPNDRFFAVRPEGSVSTLKIQRTERGDSAVYLCASSPLLASSTDTQYFGPGTRLTVL.

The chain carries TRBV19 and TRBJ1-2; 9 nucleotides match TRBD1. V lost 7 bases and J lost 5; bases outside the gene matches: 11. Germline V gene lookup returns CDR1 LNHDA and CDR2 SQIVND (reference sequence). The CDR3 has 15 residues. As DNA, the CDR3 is TGTGCCAGTACCAACCCACAGGGGGCTGTGTATGGCTACACCTTC. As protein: CASTNPQGAVYGYTF. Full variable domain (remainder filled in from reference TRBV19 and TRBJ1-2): DGGITQSPKYLFRKEGQNVTLSCEQNLNHDAMYWYRQDPGQGLRLIYYSQIVNDFQKGDIAEGYSVSREKKESFPLTVTSAQKNPTAFYLCASTNPQGAVYGYTFGSGTRLTVV.

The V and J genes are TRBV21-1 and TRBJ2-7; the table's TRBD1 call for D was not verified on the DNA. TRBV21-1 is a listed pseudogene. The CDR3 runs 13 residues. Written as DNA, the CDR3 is TGTGCCAGCAGCAAAAAGGGCAGGGACGAGCAGTACTTC. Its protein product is CASSKKGRDEQYF.

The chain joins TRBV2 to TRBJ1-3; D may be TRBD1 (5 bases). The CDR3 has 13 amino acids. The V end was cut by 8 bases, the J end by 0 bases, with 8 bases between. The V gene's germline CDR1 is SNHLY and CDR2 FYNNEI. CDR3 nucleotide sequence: TGTGCCAGCGGGGGGATCTCTGGAAACACCATATATTTT. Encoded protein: CASGGISGNTIYF.

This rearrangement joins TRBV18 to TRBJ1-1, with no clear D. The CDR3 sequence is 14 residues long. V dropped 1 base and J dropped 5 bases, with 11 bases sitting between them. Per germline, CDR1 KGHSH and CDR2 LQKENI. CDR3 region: CASSPREVTTEAFF. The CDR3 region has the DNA TGTGCCAGCTCACCACGGGAGGTCACGACTGAAGCTTTCTTT.

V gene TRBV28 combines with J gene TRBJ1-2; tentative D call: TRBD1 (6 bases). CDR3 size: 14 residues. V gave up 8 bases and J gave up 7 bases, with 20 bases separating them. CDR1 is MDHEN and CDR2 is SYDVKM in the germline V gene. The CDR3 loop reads CASVWGRGTGGYTF. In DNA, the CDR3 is TGTGCCAGCGTGTGGGGCAGGGGAACGGGTGGCTACACCTTC.

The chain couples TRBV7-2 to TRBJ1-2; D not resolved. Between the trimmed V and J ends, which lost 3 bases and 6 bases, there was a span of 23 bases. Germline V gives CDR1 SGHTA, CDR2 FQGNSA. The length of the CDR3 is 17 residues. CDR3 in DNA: TGTGCCAGCAGCTTCTATCTCACCGATACCCTCAGGAATGGCTACACCTTC. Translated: CASSFYLTDTLRNGYTF.

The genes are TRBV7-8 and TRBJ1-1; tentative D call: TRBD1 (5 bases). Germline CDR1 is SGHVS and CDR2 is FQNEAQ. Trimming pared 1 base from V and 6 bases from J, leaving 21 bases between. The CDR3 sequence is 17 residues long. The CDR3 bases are TGTGCCAGCAGCTTAGGGAGGGGCCGAACGGGAGTACCTGAAGCTTTCTTT. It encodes CASSLGRGRTGVPEAFF. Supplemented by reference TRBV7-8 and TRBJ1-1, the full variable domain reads GAGVSQSPRYKVAKRGQDVALRCDPISGHVSLFWYQQALGQGPEFLTYFQNEAQLDKSGLPSDRFFAERPEGSVSTLKIQRTQQEDSAVYLCASSLGRGRTGVPEAFFGQGTRLTVV.

The CDR3 nucleotides read TGTGCCAGCAGCCCAGGGGGCTACTACGAGCAGTACTTC. Its protein is CASSPGGYYEQYF. The chain has TRBV6-2 or TRBV6-3 and TRBJ2-7, with 8 positions matching TRBD1. This CDR3 comprises 13 residues. The V segment lost 6 bases and the J segment 3 bases; nucleotides outside the gene matches: 4. Germline V gives CDR1 MNHEY, CDR2 SVGEGT.

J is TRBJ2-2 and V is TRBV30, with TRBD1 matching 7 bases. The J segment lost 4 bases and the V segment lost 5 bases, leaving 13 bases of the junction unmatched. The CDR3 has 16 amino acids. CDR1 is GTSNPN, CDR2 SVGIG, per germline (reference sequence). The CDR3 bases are TGTGCCTGGCGTTTCTCCCCGGGACAGCCCACCGGGGAGCTGTTTTTT. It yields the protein CAWRFSPGQPTGELFF.

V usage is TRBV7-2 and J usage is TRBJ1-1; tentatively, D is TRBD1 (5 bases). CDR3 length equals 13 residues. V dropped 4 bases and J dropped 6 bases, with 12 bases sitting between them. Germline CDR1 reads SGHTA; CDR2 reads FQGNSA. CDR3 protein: CASSSRDSPEAFF. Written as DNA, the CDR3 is TGTGCCAGCAGCTCTCGGGACTCACCTGAAGCTTTCTTT. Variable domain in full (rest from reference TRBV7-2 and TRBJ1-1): GAGVSQSPSNKVTEKGKDVELRCDPISGHTALYWYRQSLGQGLEFLIYFQGNSAPDKSGLPSDRFSAERTGGSVSTLTIQRTQQEDSAVYLCASSSRDSPEAFFGQGTRLTVV.

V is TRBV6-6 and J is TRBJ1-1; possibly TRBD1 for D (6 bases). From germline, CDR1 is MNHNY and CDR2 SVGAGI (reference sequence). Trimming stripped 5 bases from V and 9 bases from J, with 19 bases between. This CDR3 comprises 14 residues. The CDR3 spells CASSTAGAVNQAFF. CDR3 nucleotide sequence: TGTGCCAGCAGTACCGCGGGGGCCGTAAATCAAGCTTTCTTT.

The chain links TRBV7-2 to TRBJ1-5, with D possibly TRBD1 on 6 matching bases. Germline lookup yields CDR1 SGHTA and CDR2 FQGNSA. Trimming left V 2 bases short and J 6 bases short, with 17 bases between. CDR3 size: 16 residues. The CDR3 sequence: CASSLRQALGSQPQHF. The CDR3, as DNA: TGTGCCAGCAGCTTAAGACAGGCCTTGGGCAGTCAGCCCCAGCATTTT.

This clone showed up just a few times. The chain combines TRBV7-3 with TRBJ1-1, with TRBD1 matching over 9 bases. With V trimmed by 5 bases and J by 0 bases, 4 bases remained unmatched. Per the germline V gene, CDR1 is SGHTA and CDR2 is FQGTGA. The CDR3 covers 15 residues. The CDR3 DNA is TGTGCCAGCAGCAAGACAGGGGGGATGAACACTGAAGCTTTCTTT. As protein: CASSKTGGMNTEAFF. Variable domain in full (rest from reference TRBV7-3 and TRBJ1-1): GAGVSQTPSNKVTEKGKYVELRCDPISGHTALYWYRQSLGQGPEFLIYFQGTGAADDSGLPNDRFFAVRPEGSVSTLKIQRTERGDSAVYLCASSKTGGMNTEAFFGQGTRLTVV.

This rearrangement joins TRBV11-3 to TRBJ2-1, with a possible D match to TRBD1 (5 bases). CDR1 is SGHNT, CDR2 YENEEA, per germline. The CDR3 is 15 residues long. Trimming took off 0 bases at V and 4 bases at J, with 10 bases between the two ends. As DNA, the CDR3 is TGTGCCAGCAGCTTAGAGAACAGGCTGTACAATGAGCAGTTCTTC. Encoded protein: CASSLENRLYNEQFF.

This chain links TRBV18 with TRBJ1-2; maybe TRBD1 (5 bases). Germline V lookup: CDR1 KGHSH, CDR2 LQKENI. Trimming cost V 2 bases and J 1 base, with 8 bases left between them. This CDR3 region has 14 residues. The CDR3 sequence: CASSPTGVNYGYTF. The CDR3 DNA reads TGTGCCAGCTCACCAACAGGCGTTAACTATGGCTACACCTTC.

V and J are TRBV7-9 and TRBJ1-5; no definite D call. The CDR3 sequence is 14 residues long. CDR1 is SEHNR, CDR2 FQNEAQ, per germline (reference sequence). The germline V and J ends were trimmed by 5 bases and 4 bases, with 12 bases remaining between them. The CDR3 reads CASSAGNQNQPQHF. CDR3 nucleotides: TGTGCCAGCAGCGCGGGCAATCAGAATCAGCCCCAGCATTTT.

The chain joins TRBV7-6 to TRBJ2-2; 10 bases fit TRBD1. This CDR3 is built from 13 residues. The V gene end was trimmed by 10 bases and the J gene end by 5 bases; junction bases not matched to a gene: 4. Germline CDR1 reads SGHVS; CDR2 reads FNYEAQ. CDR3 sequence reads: CAIGTGETGELFF. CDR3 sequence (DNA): TGTGCCATCGGGACAGGGGAAACCGGGGAGCTGTTTTTT.

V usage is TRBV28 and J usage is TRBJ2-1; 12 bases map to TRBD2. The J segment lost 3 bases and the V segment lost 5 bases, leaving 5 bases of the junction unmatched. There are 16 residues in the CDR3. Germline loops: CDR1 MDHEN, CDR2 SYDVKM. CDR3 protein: CASSTGLAGYYNEQFF. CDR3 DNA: TGTGCCAGCAGTACCGGACTAGCGGGGTACTACAATGAGCAGTTCTTC.